This TCR beta chain was recovered during a study of T cells in Graves' hyperthyroidism and ophthalmopathy. Study-wide background: Before any treatment, at initial diagnosis, peripheral blood was collected. Findings of the study overall: Blood held most thyroid clonotypes expanded above 0.001 frequency.

Points on this clonotype: Its matching antigen is unknown.

Out of around 10 ml of fresh peripheral blood came the PBMCs. Researchers amplified the TCR beta CDR3 regions from RNA transcripts. During a first-round RT-PCR of the TCR CDR3, the HTBI primer set was used. TCRdb independently ran MiXCR on the multiplex PCR reads; one entry per CDR3 protein. Seen here are fewer than 900,000 distinct CDR3 sequences, about 17% observed once, and the top ten hold approximately 8.4%. The sample comprised blood. The sequence was obtained from a man aged 18 to 35 with Graves' hyperthyroidism.

CDR3 nucleotides: TGTGCCAGCAGATCCGGGGCCTATGGCTACACCTTC. It translates to CASRSGAYGYTF. The J gene is TRBJ1-2, the V gene TRBV6-1; perhaps TRBD1 as D (5 bases). The CDR3 sequence is 12 residues long. The V and J ends lost 6 bases and 4 bases respectively, with 9 bases between them. Germline V gives CDR1 MNHNS, CDR2 SASEGT.